Listed below are T cell receptor beta chains from one sample, sequenced in a study of T cell responses to AZD1222 COVID-19 vaccine. Here immunoSEQ multiplex PCR was the method, and the copy in TCRdb shows in-frame clones only, minus some. The sample yields approximately 120,000 clones, 75% to 85% seen once. Sequencing used peripheral blood, obtained 28 days after the second AZD1222 dose. The receptors were sampled from an adult who received the AZD1222 COVID-19 vaccine. The CDR3 runs from the conserved cysteine through the conserved F or W. Each record gives: V gene, D gene, CDR3 protein. The D gene is left open where the match is weak.

TRBV7-2 | NA | CASTPGPSTNQPQHF
TRBV27 | TRBD1 | CASMTGRYTGELFF
TRBV12-3/TRBV12-4 | NA | CASSFDGNEQYF
TRBV10-3 | NA | CAIQSGTTNTEAFF
TRBV18 | NA | CASSPSGEEQYF
TRBV11-2 | NA | CASSLDPMGYGYTF
TRBV12-3/TRBV12-4 | NA | CASSFGGTYGYTF
TRBV5-6 | NA | CASSSSEGYTF
TRBV27 | NA | CASTTYNSPLHF
TRBV29-1 | NA | CSVVGGGLYEQYF
TRBV5-6 | TRBD1 | CASSLYGQGNRGTEAFF
TRBV6-5 | NA | CASIFGNRGGNTIYF
TRBV3-1/TRBV3-2 | NA | CASSQEESSYNEQFF
TRBV4-3 | TRBD1 | CASSQMWTGGGETQYF
TRBV28 | TRBD1 | CASSITGTGDGYTF
TRBV28 | NA | CASRAVAGNNQPQHF
TRBV10-2 | TRBD2 | CASSHSGGAEETQYF
TRBV12-3/TRBV12-4 | NA | CASSNGVFSGQYF
TRBV2 | NA | CASCDIATNEKLFF
TRBV29-1 | TRBD1 | CSVWTGASDTEAFF
TRBV19 | NA | CASTKLEGGHRGYTF
TRBV7-2 | NA | CASSLGGASTDTQYF
TRBV4-3 | NA | CASSQEGSLNYGYTF
TRBV7-9 | NA | CASSFIGAGELFF
TRBV9 | NA | CASTGGEGIGYGYTF
TRBV7-9 | NA | CASSPPGISTDTQYF
TRBV6-1 | NA | CASSEVLRVYSGNTIYF
TRBV7-9 | NA | CASSRTVNYGYTF
TRBV7-9 | NA | CASSPGQAGSSPLHF
TRBV6-5 | NA | CASSFSGTGANVLTF
TRBV10-1 | NA | CASRPEDTGELFF
TRBV6-5 | TRBD2 | CASGRGLPEAGELFF
TRBV28 | TRBD1 | CASSPGQGGTGELFF
TRBV5-1 | NA | CASSLAGADGYTF
TRBV11-2 | TRBD1 | CASSLAGTGRAFF
TRBV5-6 | NA | CASSLAQVILGEQYF
TRBV7-2 | NA | CASSFSAIRGKTGYEQYF
TRBV5-1 | NA | CASSPGGETQYF
TRBV7-8 | NA | CASSPQIFDQGRTIFTF
TRBV10-2 | NA | CASSSSGQRAEAFF
TRBV29-1 | NA | CSVVRGGNEQFF
TRBV28 | TRBD1 | CASSRPGQSIYEQYF
TRBV19 | NA | CASREMSSYNSPLHF
TRBV6-2/TRBV6-3 | TRBD1 | CASSYPVGTGGNQPQHF
TRBV15 | NA | CATSPPVGAGEKLFF
TRBV7-9 | TRBD1 | CASSLSNRGDSPLHF
TRBV3-1/TRBV3-2 | NA | CASSQVSQGGTEAFF
TRBV10-2 | TRBD1 | CASSERQGNKNTEAFF
TRBV28 | NA | CASSLAGRIYGYTF
TRBV4-1 | NA | CASSIQGNTEAFF
TRBV9 | TRBD2 | CASSSGTTIYEQYF